This T cell receptor beta chain was recorded in a study of somatic mutations in cytotoxic T cells in rheumatoid arthritis. Generated by immunoSEQ multiplex PCR, the TCRdb table keeps only in-frame clones and is missing some. The sample has about 26,000 clones, around 76% seen once. CDR3 length: 16 residues. V lost 5 bases, J lost 2 bases, and 12 bases stayed unmatched. Per the germline V gene, CDR1 is PRHDT and CDR2 is FYEKMQ (reference sequence). The chain is built from TRBV13 and TRBJ2-7, with 7 bases lining up with TRBD2. The receptor was derived from a man in his fifties in good health. The sequencing input was CD8+ T cells sorted from blood. CDR3 protein: CASSDGIGRSTYEQYF. The CDR3 bases are TGTGCCAGCAGCGACGGGATCGGGAGGTCAACCTACGAGCAGTACTTC.